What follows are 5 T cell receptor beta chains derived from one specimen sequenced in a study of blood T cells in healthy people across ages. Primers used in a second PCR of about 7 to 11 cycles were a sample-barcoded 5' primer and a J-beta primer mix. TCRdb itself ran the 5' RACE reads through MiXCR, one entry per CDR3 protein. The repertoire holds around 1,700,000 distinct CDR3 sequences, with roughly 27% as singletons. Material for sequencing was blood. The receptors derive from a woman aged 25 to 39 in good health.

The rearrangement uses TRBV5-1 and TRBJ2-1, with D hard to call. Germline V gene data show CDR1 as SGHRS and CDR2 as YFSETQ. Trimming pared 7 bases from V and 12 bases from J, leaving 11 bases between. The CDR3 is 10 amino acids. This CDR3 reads CASLAYWQFF. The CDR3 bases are TGCGCCAGCTTAGCTTACTGGCAGTTCTTC.

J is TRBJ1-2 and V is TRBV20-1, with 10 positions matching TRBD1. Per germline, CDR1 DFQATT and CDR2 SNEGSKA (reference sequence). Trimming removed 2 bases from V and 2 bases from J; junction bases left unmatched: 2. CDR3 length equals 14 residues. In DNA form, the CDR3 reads TGCAGTGCTAGATCGGACAGGGGGAACTATGGCTACACCTTC. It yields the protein CSARSDRGNYGYTF.

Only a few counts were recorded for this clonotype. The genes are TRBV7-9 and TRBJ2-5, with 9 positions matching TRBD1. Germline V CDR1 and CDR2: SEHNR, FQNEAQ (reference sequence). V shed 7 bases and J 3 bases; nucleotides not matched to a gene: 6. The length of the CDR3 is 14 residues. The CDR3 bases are TGTGCCAGCAACAACTGGGACAGGGAAGAGACCCAGTACTTC. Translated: CASNNWDREETQYF. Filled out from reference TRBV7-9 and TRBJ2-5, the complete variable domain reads DTGVSQNPRHKITKRGQNVTFRCDPISEHNRLYWYRQTLGQGPEFLTYFQNEAQLEKSRLLSDRFSAERPKGSFSTLEIQRTEQGDSAMYLCASNNWDREETQYFGPGTRLLVL.

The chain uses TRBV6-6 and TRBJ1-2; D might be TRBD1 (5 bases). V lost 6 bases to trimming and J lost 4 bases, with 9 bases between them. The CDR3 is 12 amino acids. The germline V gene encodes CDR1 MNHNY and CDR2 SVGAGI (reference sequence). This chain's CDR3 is CASRIDSYGYTF. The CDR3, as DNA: TGTGCCAGCAGGATAGACAGCTATGGCTACACCTTC.

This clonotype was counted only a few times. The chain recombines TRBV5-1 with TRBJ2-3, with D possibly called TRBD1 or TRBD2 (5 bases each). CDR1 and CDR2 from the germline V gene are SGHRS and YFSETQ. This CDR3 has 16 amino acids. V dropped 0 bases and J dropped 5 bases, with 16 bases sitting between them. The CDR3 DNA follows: TGCGCCAGCAGCTTGGACGCGGGTTTAAGGGGAGATACGCAGTATTTT. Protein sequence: CASSLDAGLRGDTQYF. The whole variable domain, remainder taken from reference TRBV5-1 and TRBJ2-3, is KAGVTQTPRYLIKTRGQQVTLSCSPISGHRSVSWYQQTPGQGLQFLFEYFSETQRNKGNFPGRFSGRQFSNSRSEMNVSTLELGDSALYLCASSLDAGLRGDTQYFGPGTRLTVL.